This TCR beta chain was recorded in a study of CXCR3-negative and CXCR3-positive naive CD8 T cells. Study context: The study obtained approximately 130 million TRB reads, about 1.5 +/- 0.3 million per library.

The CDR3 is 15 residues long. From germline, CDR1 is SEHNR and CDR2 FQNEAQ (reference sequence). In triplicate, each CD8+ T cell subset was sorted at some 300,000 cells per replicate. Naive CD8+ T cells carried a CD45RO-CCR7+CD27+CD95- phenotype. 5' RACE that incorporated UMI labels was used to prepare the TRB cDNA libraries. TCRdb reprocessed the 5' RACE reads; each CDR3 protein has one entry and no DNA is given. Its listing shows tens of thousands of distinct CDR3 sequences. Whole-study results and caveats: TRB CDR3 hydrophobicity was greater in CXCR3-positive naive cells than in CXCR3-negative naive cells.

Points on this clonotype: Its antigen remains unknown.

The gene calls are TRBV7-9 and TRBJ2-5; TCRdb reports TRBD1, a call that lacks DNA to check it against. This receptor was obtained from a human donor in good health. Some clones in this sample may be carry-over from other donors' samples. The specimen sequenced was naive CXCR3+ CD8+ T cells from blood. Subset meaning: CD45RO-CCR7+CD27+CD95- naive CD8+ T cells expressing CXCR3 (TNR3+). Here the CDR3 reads CASSLSGQGQETQYF.